Shown below are 9 T cell receptor beta chains from a single sample sequenced in a study of blood T cell repertoires in COVID-19. Measured with immunoSEQ multiplex PCR; TCRdb has only the in-frame clones, and not every one. The table records around 110,000 clones, 65% to 80% of them present only once. The sample comprised peripheral blood. The receptors originated from a man in his 70s with acute or convalescent COVID-19.

The gene calls are TRBV19 and TRBJ1-4; 8 positions match TRBD1. The CDR3 covers 14 residues. The germline V gene encodes CDR1 LNHDA and CDR2 SQIVND (reference sequence). V lost 7 bases, J lost 3 bases, and 4 bases stayed unmatched. The CDR3, as DNA: TGTGCCAGTACCTGGGGACAGGCTAATGAAAAACTGTTTTTT. This sequence encodes CASTWGQANEKLFF.

This chain uses TRBV5-6 with TRBJ2-7; TRBD1 agrees at 11 bases. Unmatched junction bases numbered 5, after V lost 4 bases and J lost 2 bases. Germline V gives CDR1 SGHDT, CDR2 YYEEEE. This CDR3 has 15 residues. The CDR3 region has the DNA TGTGCCAGCAGCCCTCCGGGACAGGGGGCCTACGAGCAGTACTTC. Translation gives CASSPPGQGAYEQYF.

The J gene is TRBJ1-1, the V gene TRBV5-1; 9 positions agree with TRBD1. The CDR3 runs 14 residues. Per germline, CDR1 SGHRS and CDR2 YFSETQ. Trimming cost V 4 bases and J 6 bases; bases outside gene matches: 7. CDR3 region: CASSLWDREAEAFF. DNA of the CDR3: TGCGCCAGCAGCCTGTGGGACAGGGAGGCTGAAGCTTTCTTT.

This sequence joins TRBV6-2 or TRBV6-3 and TRBJ1-2, with TRBD1 as a possible D gene (5 bases). The germline V gene encodes CDR1 MNHEY and CDR2 SVGEGT. The CDR3 totals 12 residues. With 4 bases removed from V and 4 bases from J, the gap between germline ends came to 7 bases. DNA for the CDR3: TGTGCCAGCAGTTTCGACAGCTATGGCTACACCTTC. Protein product: CASSFDSYGYTF.

V is TRBV5-1 and J is TRBJ2-5; TRBD2 matches at 11 bases. V lost 3 bases to trimming and J lost 4 bases; unmatched junction nucleotides: 8. The length of the CDR3 is 16 residues. Germline V gene sequence: CDR1 SGHRS, CDR2 YFSETQ. Written as DNA, the CDR3 is TGCGCCAGCAGCTGGATTAGCGGGGGGGCAGGAGAGACCCAGTACTTC. Translated: CASSWISGGAGETQYF.

The rearrangement uses TRBV13 and TRBJ2-6, with D hard to call. This CDR3 is 16 amino acids long. The V gene lost 5 bases and the J gene lost 4 bases, with 15 bases spanning the gap. CDR1 and CDR2 (germline): PRHDT, FYEKMQ (reference sequence). The CDR3 DNA reads TGTGCCAGCAGCCCCGACCCGGCGAGGGGGGCCAACGTCCTGACTTTC. Translated: CASSPDPARGANVLTF. The full variable domain, completed using reference TRBV13 and TRBJ2-6, is AAGVIQSPRHLIKEKRETATLKCYPIPRHDTVYWYQQGPGQDPQFLISFYEKMQSDKGSIPDRFSAQQFSDYHSELNMSSLELGDSALYFCASSPDPARGANVLTFGAGSRLTVL.

V and J are TRBV11-1 and TRBJ2-3, with a tentative D call TRBD2 (6 bases). Germline CDR1 SGHAT, CDR2 FQDESV (reference sequence). The CDR3 spans 16 residues. V was cut by 4 bases and J by 1 base, with 15 bases left in between. CDR3 amino acids: CASSSSWRGGTDTQYF. The CDR3 DNA is TGTGCCAGCAGCTCCTCTTGGCGGGGAGGCACAGATACGCAGTATTTT.

V usage is TRBV29-1 and J usage is TRBJ2-7; 7 bases match TRBD1. Germline V gives CDR1 SQVTM, CDR2 ANQGSEA. The junction had 3 bases not matched to a gene; V was cut back by 6 bases and J by 1 base. The CDR3 has 12 residues. The CDR3 sequence is CSVATGSYEQYF. CDR3 nucleotide sequence: TGCAGCGTGGCGACAGGGTCCTACGAGCAGTACTTC.

This chain links TRBV5-1 with TRBJ2-7, with TRBD1 identical over 9 bases. The CDR3 runs 15 residues. Trimming cost V 4 bases and J 5 bases; bases outside gene matches: 10. From germline, CDR1 is SGHRS and CDR2 YFSETQ. CDR3 DNA sequence: TGCGCCAGCAGCCTACAGGGGGCTGTGGGGAACGAGCAGTACTTC. Its translation: CASSLQGAVGNEQYF.